The rows below give T cell receptor beta chains drawn from one sample of a study of T cells after yellow fever vaccination. Each CDR3 protein gets one entry after TCRdb re-called the 5' RACE reads with MiXCR. The sample lists just over 250,000 distinct CDR3 sequences; around 5.3% were seen once. The material sequenced was CD4+ T cells sorted from PBMCs, taken on the day of the yellow fever booster vaccination. Receptors were obtained from a young man who received the YFV17D yellow fever vaccine. The CDR3 runs from the conserved cysteine through the conserved F or W. D genes are given only for firm matches. Expanded clones are given a class, and other clones once, few, many or no size at all.

cdr3_length	d_call	clone_size	v_call	j_call	cdr3_nt	cdr3_aa
17	.	many	TRBV7-2	TRBJ2-3	TGTGCCAGCAGCTCTCCAATCGGGCGTACTAGCACAGATACGCAGTATTTT	CASSSPIGRTSTDTQYF
14	TRBD1	.	TRBV4-2	TRBJ1-5	TGTGCCAGCAGCGAAGGGACAGTCCATCAGCCCCAGCATTTT	CASSEGTVHQPQHF
13	.	many	TRBV11-2	TRBJ1-1	TGTGCCAGCAGCCGCGACAGACCAGTTGAAGCTTTCTTT	CASSRDRPVEAFF
15	TRBD2	.	TRBV20-1	TRBJ2-1	TGCAGTGCCCCCCGGCCGGGACTAGCGAACAATGAGCAGTTCTTC	CSAPRPGLANNEQFF
16	.	few	TRBV18	TRBJ2-3	TGTGCCACCTGCAACGCGGGCGGAGGCGGCACAGATACGCAGTATTTT	CATCNAGGGGTDTQYF
15	.	few	TRBV5-6	TRBJ2-2	TGTGCCAGCAGCTTGAGGGCTAGGGTCCCCGGGGAGCTGTTTTTT	CASSLRARVPGELFF
14	TRBD1	many	TRBV7-2	TRBJ1-4	TGTGCCAGCAGCCGGGACAGGGGGAATGAAAAACTGTTTTTT	CASSRDRGNEKLFF
15	TRBD2	few	TRBV6-5	TRBJ2-5	TGTGCCAGCAGTCCAGAACTAGCGCGCCAAGAGACCCAGTACTTC	CASSPELARQETQYF
11	.	few	TRBV20-1	TRBJ2-5	TGCAGTGCTGTGCCCGGGGAGACCCAGTACTTC	CSAVPGETQYF
15	TRBD1	.	TRBV6-5	TRBJ1-1	TGTGCCAGCAGTTACTCCGGACAGGGGGGCACTGAAGCTTTCTTT	CASSYSGQGGTEAFF
15	TRBD1	few	TRBV9	TRBJ1-6	TGTGCCAGCAGCGTAGTAGGGACAGATAATTCACCCCTCCACTTT	CASSVVGTDNSPLHF
13	.	many	TRBV7-2	TRBJ1-5	TGTGCCAGCAGCCCCTCTAGCAATCAGCCCCAGCATTTT	CASSPSSNQPQHF
15	.	few	TRBV28	TRBJ1-4	TGTGCCAGCAGTTCCCCCTCCACAACTAATGAAAAACTGTTTTTT	CASSSPSTTNEKLFF
12	.	many	TRBV12-3/TRBV12-4	TRBJ2-3	TGTGCCAGCAGTTGGGGGATAGATACGCAGTATTTT	CASSWGIDTQYF
13	TRBD1	many	TRBV27	TRBJ2-5	TGTGCCAGCAGTACCAGGGGGCGGGAGACCCAGTACTTC	CASSTRGRETQYF
14	TRBD1	.	TRBV9	TRBJ2-2	TGTGCCAGCAGCGAGACAGGGCGGCCCGGGGAGCTGTTTTTT	CASSETGRPGELFF
16	TRBD1	many	TRBV19	TRBJ2-2	TGTGCCAGTAGGGGACAGGGGGCGATGAACACCGGGGAGCTGTTTTTT	CASRGQGAMNTGELFF
11	TRBD1	few	TRBV2	TRBJ1-2	TGTGCCAGCAACAGGGGGTATGGCTACACCTTC	CASNRGYGYTF
13	TRBD1	few	TRBV15	TRBJ2-5	TGTGCCACCAGCTACCCGACAGGGAGGACCCAGTACTTC	CATSYPTGRTQYF
14	TRBD2	many	TRBV6-2/TRBV6-3	TRBJ2-1	TGTGCCAGCATCTCTAGCGGGGGTAACAATGAGCAGTTCTTC	CASISSGGNNEQFF
15	.	few	TRBV7-2	TRBJ1-2	TGTGCCAGCAGCTTAGAGTTCTCGGCTAACTATGGCTACACCTTC	CASSLEFSANYGYTF
15	TRBD2	.	TRBV6-2/TRBV6-3	TRBJ2-6	TGTGCCAGCAGCAGGACTAGCGCTGGGGCCAACGTCCTGACTTTC	CASSRTSAGANVLTF
14	.	many	TRBV25-1	TRBJ2-1	TGTGCCAGCAGTGAGTTTTACGCCCGGAGTGAGCAGTTCTTC	CASSEFYARSEQFF
14	TRBD1	.	TRBV25-1	TRBJ1-4	TGTGCCAGCGGAGGACAGGAATTGAGTGAAAAACTGTTTTTT	CASGGQELSEKLFF
13	.	.	TRBV27	TRBJ1-2	TGTGCCAGCAGTTCCTCAATGCAGGGAGGCTACACCTTC	CASSSSMQGGYTF
15	TRBD2	few	TRBV25-1	TRBJ2-3	TGTGCCAGCAGACCCGGACTAGCGACCGGTGTTACGCAGTATTTT	CASRPGLATGVTQYF
16	.	.	TRBV4-3	TRBJ2-1	TGCGCCAGCAGCCAAGCTTTTGCGAGACAGTTCAATGAGCAGTTCTTC	CASSQAFARQFNEQFF
12	.	many	TRBV12-3/TRBV12-4	TRBJ1-6	TGTGCCAGCAGTTACGGGGAAACACCCCTCCACTTT	CASSYGETPLHF
12	TRBD2	many	TRBV12-3/TRBV12-4	TRBJ2-1	TGTGCCAGCAGTTACCTAGCGGTTGAGCAGTTCTTC	CASSYLAVEQFF
14	TRBD1	.	TRBV20-1	TRBJ1-2	TGCAGTGCTACAATAACAGACAGGGGGGATGGCTACACCTTC	CSATITDRGDGYTF
15	.	.	TRBV6-2/TRBV6-3	TRBJ1-4	TGTGCCAGCAGTTTCAGACAGCGCGAAAATGAAAAACTGTTTTTT	CASSFRQRENEKLFF
15	.	many	TRBV5-1	TRBJ2-3	TGCGCCAGCAGCTTAGGGCTTCGGAGCAGGGGTACGCAGTATTTT	CASSLGLRSRGTQYF
15	TRBD2	many	TRBV27	TRBJ2-1	TGTGCCAGCCCTGGAGCGGGAGGCTCCTACAATGAGCAGTTCTTC	CASPGAGGSYNEQFF
15	TRBD1	many	TRBV6-1	TRBJ2-1	TGTGCCAGCAGTGACCCGGGACAGGGGGCGATTGAGCAGTTCTTC	CASSDPGQGAIEQFF
13	TRBD1	many	TRBV2	TRBJ2-1	TGTGCCAGCAACTCGGACAGGGTAAATGAGCAGTTCTTC	CASNSDRVNEQFF
14	.	.	TRBV28	TRBJ2-1	TGTGCCAGCAATCCCCCGGACAGTTACAATGAGCAGTTCTTC	CASNPPDSYNEQFF